This T cell receptor (beta chain) was captured by sequencing in a study of response to subunit inactivated influenza vaccine. TCRdb processed the RT-PCR reads anew with MiXCR; each CDR3 protein has one entry. The table shows 400,000 to 650,000 distinct CDR3 sequences, with roughly 7.6% occurring only once. Germline values: CDR1 MNHNS, CDR2 SASEGT. Trimming removed 7 bases at V and 3 bases at J, with 15 bases between. The CDR3 extends over 14 amino acids. The sequence came from a man aged 45-69 years who received an inactivated influenza vaccine. The V call is TRBV6-1, the J call TRBJ2-5, with a weak D call TRBD1 (6 bases). The sequences come from PBMCs from blood, collected about 24 months after vaccination. The CDR3 here is CASTSQGFEETQYF. DNA of the CDR3: TGTGCCAGCACATCCCAGGGGTTTGAAGAGACCCAGTACTTC.